This T cell receptor (beta chain) appears in the sequencing data of a study of T cell repertoires in cytomegalovirus infection. Turning to the study itself: Shared public TCR beta signatures pointed to both CMV infection and a matching HLA type.

General observations from the study: Predominance within the ex vivo response was attributable to HLA-C-restricted CMV-specific TCR beta clonotypes.

The CDR3 sequence is 13 residues long. CDR1 and CDR2 (germline): SGHTA, FQGNSA. Using its own MiXCR run on the reads, TCRdb lists one record per CDR3 protein. This sample has around 900,000 distinct CDR3 sequences, with roughly a third found just once. As concerns this clonotype: Antigen unknown. A much larger clonotype is one base distant, so this may be a read error.

The sequencing here drew on cultured CD8+ T cells from PBMCs, taken from culture after CMV antigen stimulation. The TCR was taken from a human donor in good health (CMV status not recorded). Some clones in this sample may be carry-over from other donors' samples. The chain carries TRBV7-2 and TRBJ1-3, with D possibly being TRBD1 (5 bases). CDR3 nucleotide sequence: TGTGTCAGCAGCTGGGGGTCTGGAAACACCATATATTTT. Protein sequence: CVSSWGSGNTIYF.